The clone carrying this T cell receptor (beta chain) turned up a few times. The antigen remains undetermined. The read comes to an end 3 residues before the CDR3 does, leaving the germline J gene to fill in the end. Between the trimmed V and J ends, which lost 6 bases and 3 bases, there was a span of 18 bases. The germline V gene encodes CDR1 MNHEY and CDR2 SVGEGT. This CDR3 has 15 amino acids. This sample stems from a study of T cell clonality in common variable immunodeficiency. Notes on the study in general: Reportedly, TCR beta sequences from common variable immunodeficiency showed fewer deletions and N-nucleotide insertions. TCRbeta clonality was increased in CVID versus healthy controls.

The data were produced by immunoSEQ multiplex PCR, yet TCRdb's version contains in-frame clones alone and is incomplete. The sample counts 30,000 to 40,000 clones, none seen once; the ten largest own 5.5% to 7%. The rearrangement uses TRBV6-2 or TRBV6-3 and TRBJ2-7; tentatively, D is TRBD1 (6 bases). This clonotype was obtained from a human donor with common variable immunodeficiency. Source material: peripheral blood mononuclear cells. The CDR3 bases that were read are TGTGCCAGCAGCGAATCGGCCACAGGGTTCTACGAG. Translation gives CASSESATGFYE. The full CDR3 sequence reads CASSESATGFYEQYF.